This section outlines one T cell receptor beta chain sequence together with its context. This sample was taken from a study of cytomegalovirus exposure and HLA in healthy donors. V gave up 4 bases and J gave up 3 bases, with 14 bases separating them. This CDR3 spans 14 amino acids. Germline V gene sequence: CDR1 SGHNT, CDR2 YYREEE (reference sequence). The PCR contained 60 Vbeta and 13 Jbeta primers. TCRdb's table, derived via immunoSEQ multiplex PCR, lists solely in-frame clones and lacks some. The sample holds about 140,000 clones; roughly three fifths are singletons and the top ten take 6.5%. The chain joins TRBV5-4 to TRBJ2-7; perhaps TRBD2 as D (6 bases). This clonotype originated in a woman aged 55-69 years in good health and CMV-seronegative. Sequencing input: PBMCs. The chain's CDR3 is CASSPGSGYYEQYF. DNA for the CDR3: TGTGCCAGCAGCCCGGGTAGCGGATACTACGAGCAGTACTTC.